The rows below give T cell receptor beta chains drawn from one sample of a study of T cells in Graves' hyperthyroidism and ophthalmopathy. TCRdb re-called the multiplex PCR reads through MiXCR, storing one row per CDR3 protein. The sample holds hundreds of thousands of distinct CDR3 sequences, roughly 16% seen once. Sequencing was done on a sample of blood. The receptors here all came from a woman aged 25 to 45 with Graves' hyperthyroidism. The CDR3 runs from the conserved cysteine through the conserved F or W. A D gene is named only where the DNA matches it firmly. Clone size is given for some rows only: seen once, a few or many times, or a class if the clone is expanded.

TRBD2,TRBJ2-1,many,TRBV27,TGTGCCAGTGGCTACCGGACTAGCGGAGAGCAGTTCTTC,CASGYRTSGEQFF
NA,TRBJ1-4,few,TRBV7-6,TGTGCCAGCAGCGACGGAGGAGGGAGGGAAAAACTGTTTTTT,CASSDGGGREKLFF
TRBD2,TRBJ2-4,many,TRBV11-2,TGTGCCAGCAGCTTAGCCCTTAGCGGGAGGACCAAAAACATTCAGTACTTC,CASSLALSGRTKNIQYF
TRBD1,TRBJ2-7,many,TRBV6-1,TGTGCCAGCACAAGGGGACAGGGAAGTTCCTACGAGCAGTACTTC,CASTRGQGSSYEQYF
NA,TRBJ2-2,many,TRBV5-1,TGTGCCAGCAGCCCTGGTGGTACCGGGGAGCTGTTTTTT,CASSPGGTGELFF
NA,TRBJ2-7,many,TRBV11-3,TGTGCCAGCAGCTTAGCCCCTTCGGAGCAGTACTTC,CASSLAPSEQYF
TRBD1,TRBJ1-5,NA,TRBV12-3/TRBV12-4,TGTGCCAGCAGTTTAGGTGGCCAGGGGGAATTGCCCCAGCATTTT,CASSLGGQGELPQHF
TRBD2,TRBJ2-1,few,TRBV11-3,TGTGCCAGCAGCCTCGGGGGGACTAGCGTGGATGAGCAGTTCTTC,CASSLGGTSVDEQFF
TRBD1,TRBJ2-7,many,TRBV28,TGTGCCAGCAGTTTATTCGGGACAGTCCGCGAGCAGTACTTC,CASSLFGTVREQYF
NA,TRBJ1-6,few,TRBV2,TGTGCCAGCGGACAGATCTATAATCCACCCCTCCACTTT,CASGQIYNPPLHF
NA,TRBJ1-1,many,TRBV29-1,TGCAGCGCCTTCCTGGGGGACACTGAAGCTTTCTTT,CSAFLGDTEAFF
NA,TRBJ2-2,NA,TRBV9,TGTGCCAGCAGCGTAGACGGCACCGGGGAGCTGTTTTTT,CASSVDGTGELFF
TRBD1,TRBJ2-7,many,TRBV5-1,TGCGCCAGCAGCTTGTCGGGACAGGCACCCTACGAGCAGTACTTC,CASSLSGQAPYEQYF
NA,TRBJ2-1,many,TRBV6-2/TRBV6-3,TGTGCCAGCAGTCTGAGACCGGAGGGCCCCTACAATGAGCAGTTCTTC,CASSLRPEGPYNEQFF
TRBD2,TRBJ2-1,few,TRBV7-9,TGTGCCAGCAGCTTATTGGCTAGCGGGAGTGGGGGGATTAGCTACAATGAGCAGTTCTTC,CASSLLASGSGGISYNEQFF
TRBD1,TRBJ2-7,many,TRBV7-9,TGTGCCAGCAGCTTCCCGGGACAGGGGAGGGCATCCTACGAGCAGTACTTC,CASSFPGQGRASYEQYF
NA,TRBJ2-5,many,TRBV20-1,TGCAGTGCTAGGCAAAGTTCAGAGACCCAGTACTTC,CSARQSSETQYF
NA,TRBJ1-2,many,TRBV29-1,TGCAGCGTTGACACAATGGGATATGGCTACACCTTC,CSVDTMGYGYTF
NA,TRBJ1-5,many,TRBV3-1,TGTGCCAGCAGCCCGTGGGACAACCAGCCCCAGCATTTT,CASSPWDNQPQHF
NA,TRBJ1-1,many,TRBV5-1,TGTGCCAGCAGTTTGGAGGGCACTGAAGCTTTCTTT,CASSLEGTEAFF
NA,TRBJ2-2,few,TRBV20-1,TGCAGTGCTAGATTAGGGGGGACCACCGGGGAGCTGTTTTTT,CSARLGGTTGELFF
NA,TRBJ1-1,many,TRBV5-1,TGCGCCAGCAGCTTCTACAGGAGCACTGAAGCTTTCTTT,CASSFYRSTEAFF
TRBD2,TRBJ2-7,many,TRBV7-9,TGTGCCAGCAGCGACGGGACTAGCGGGACCGGGCGCGAGCAGTACTTC,CASSDGTSGTGREQYF
NA,TRBJ2-7,NA,TRBV14,TGTGCCAGCAGCCAAGATTTATCGGGGGAGCAGTACTTC,CASSQDLSGEQYF
TRBD2,TRBJ2-1,NA,TRBV6-5,TGTGCCAGCGTAGGCGGGAGGGCCGAGGTCGGGGAGCAGTTCTTC,CASVGGRAEVGEQFF
TRBD1,TRBJ1-1,many,TRBV11-3,TGTGCCAGCAGCAAGACAGGGAGAATGAACACTGAAGCTTTCTTT,CASSKTGRMNTEAFF
TRBD2,TRBJ2-1,NA,TRBV24-1,TGTGCCACCAGTGGATTTGGGACTAGCGGGAGACGAGGGTACAATGAGCAGTTCTTC,CATSGFGTSGRRGYNEQFF
NA,TRBJ1-1,many,TRBV12-3/TRBV12-4,TGTGCCAGCAGTTTAAAGGGAACTGGCACTGAAGCTTTCTTT,CASSLKGTGTEAFF
NA,TRBJ1-4,many,TRBV27,TGTGCCAGCAGTTTGGGCGGTAATGAAAAACTGTTTTTT,CASSLGGNEKLFF
TRBD1,TRBJ2-7,NA,TRBV4-2,TGTGCCAGCAGCCAGCCCGGGGGACAGGGGAGGTCCTACGAGCAGTACTTC,CASSQPGGQGRSYEQYF
NA,TRBJ1-3,NA,TRBV5-5,TGTGCCAGCAGCGCCACAGGGACAGGAAACACCATATATTTT,CASSATGTGNTIYF
NA,TRBJ1-6,many,TRBV12-3/TRBV12-4,TGTGCCAGCAGCCGCGGACAGAATTCACCCCTCCACTTT,CASSRGQNSPLHF
NA,TRBJ2-2,few,TRBV7-9,TGTGCCAGCAGCTTAGACCTCGCGGCAGGGGAGCTGTTTTTT,CASSLDLAAGELFF
TRBD1,TRBJ1-1,few,TRBV4-1,TGCGCCAGCAGCCAAGACCTCCGGGACAGTGCAGCCCATGAAGCTTTCTTT,CASSQDLRDSAAHEAFF
NA,TRBJ1-4,many,TRBV11-2,TGTGCCAGCAGCTTAGATCTTGGCAGAACGAAGGAAAAACTGTTTTTT,CASSLDLGRTKEKLFF
NA,TRBJ1-1,NA,TRBV29-1,TGCAGCGTCCAACAGAGCTCAAACACTGAAGCTTTCTTT,CSVQQSSNTEAFF
NA,TRBJ2-7,many,TRBV2,TGTGCCAGCATAGTGACAGTTTACGAGCAGTACTTC,CASIVTVYEQYF
NA,TRBJ2-7,many,TRBV11-3,TGTGCCAGCAGCTTAGAGCAGGTAACCTACGAGCAGTACTTC,CASSLEQVTYEQYF
TRBD2,TRBJ2-7,NA,TRBV9,TGTGCCAGCAGCCGGGGGGCAGCGGGAGGGTACGAGCAGTACTTC,CASSRGAAGGYEQYF
NA,TRBJ1-5,many,TRBV6-1,TGTGCCAGCAGTCACCCGCCTAGACAACAGGCGGGGAATCAGCCCCAGCATTTT,CASSHPPRQQAGNQPQHF
NA,TRBJ1-2,NA,TRBV4-3,TGCGCCAGCAGCCCCTGGGGGACGGACTATGGCTACACCTTC,CASSPWGTDYGYTF
NA,TRBJ2-4,NA,TRBV2,TGTGCCAGCAGTCCGCACGTAGCCAAAAACATTCAGTACTTC,CASSPHVAKNIQYF
TRBD1,TRBJ2-3,many,TRBV7-2,TGTGCCAGCAGCCCACAGGGGGAGCAGTATTTT,CASSPQGEQYF
NA,TRBJ2-5,once,TRBV6-2/TRBV6-3,TGTGCCAGCAGTTACGCGTTAGGGAGGGGGGAGACCCAGTACTTC,CASSYALGRGETQYF
NA,TRBJ2-3,NA,TRBV5-6,TGTGCCAGCAGCACCCGGGGGCAAGGTACGCAGTATTTT,CASSTRGQGTQYF
TRBD1,TRBJ1-1,NA,TRBV7-9,TGTGCCAGCAGCTTAGTGGACAGGGAAGCTTTCTTT,CASSLVDREAFF
NA,TRBJ1-2,NA,TRBV7-9,TGTGCCAGCAGCCGGGATGCTTCCGGCTACACCTTC,CASSRDASGYTF
NA,TRBJ2-2,many,TRBV28,TGTGCCAGCAGTTCAATCACCGGGGAGCTGTTTTTT,CASSSITGELFF
NA,TRBJ1-2,NA,TRBV7-2,TGTGCCAGCAGTTCCCTAAGGACGAGTCAAGGAGTTAACTATGGCTACACCTTC,CASSSLRTSQGVNYGYTF
NA,TRBJ1-6,few,TRBV3-1,TGTGCCAGCAGCCAAGATTTGACGTCACCCCTCCACTTT,CASSQDLTSPLHF
NA,TRBJ1-1,few,TRBV20-1,TGCAGTGCTAGAGATCGGGTTAGGGCCAACATGAACACTGAAGCTTTCTTT,CSARDRVRANMNTEAFF
NA,TRBJ2-1,many,TRBV7-2,TGTGCCAGCAGACGCAGCCCAGATCCGTCGGATGAGCAGTTCTTC,CASRRSPDPSDEQFF
NA,TRBJ1-5,NA,TRBV6-1,TGTGCCAGCAGCGCCCCAAATCAGCCCCAGCATTTT,CASSAPNQPQHF